The source of this T cell receptor (beta chain) is a study of OX40 agonist ivuxolimab in advanced cancers. About the research overall: The diagnoses of dose-escalation patients were hepatocellular carcinoma, melanoma, renal cell or head and neck cancer. Partial responses were achieved by three patients, of whom one had hepatocellular carcinoma and two had cutaneous melanoma. Regarding the study as a whole: The CD4+ and CD8+ T cells in the blood had expanded clonally by week 6 at 0.1 to 3.0 mg/kg.

To note about this clone: The antigen is not known.

The CDR3 covers 16 residues. Germline lookup yields CDR1 GTSNPN and CDR2 SVGIG (reference sequence). Trimming removed 2 bases from V and 4 bases from J, with 20 bases in between. The repertoire was sequenced with immunoSEQ multiplex PCR; TCRdb's copy has only in-frame clones and lacks some. In the table there are some 28,000 clones, roughly three quarters of which are singletons. The J gene is TRBJ1-2, the V gene TRBV30; TRBD1 is a possible D gene (6 bases). The sequence was collected from an adult with an advanced solid tumor such as melanoma, head and neck, liver or kidney cancer. Material: CD4+ or CD8+ T cells sorted from blood, obtained in a trial of the OX40 agonist ivuxolimab. CDR3 sequence reads: CAWSITHTGTSYGYTF. DNA for the CDR3: TGTGCCTGGAGTATCACCCACACCGGGACAAGCTATGGCTACACCTTC.